Sequencing of this T cell receptor beta chain was carried out in a study of blood T cell repertoires in COVID-19. This table comes from immunoSEQ multiplex PCR, and its TCRdb copy is limited to in-frame clones, with some not included. The sample has approximately 120,000 clones; approximately 90% are singletons. The CDR3 consists of 14 residues. The V and J ends lost 6 bases and 6 bases, in that order; junction bases with no gene match: 6. Germline V gene lookup returns CDR1 SNHLY and CDR2 FYNNEI. This receptor was taken from a human donor with acute or convalescent COVID-19. The donor label of this sample is uncertain. The sequenced material came from peripheral blood. V gene TRBV2 combines with J gene TRBJ2-3, with TRBD2 matching 10 bases. DNA for the CDR3: TGTGCCAGCAGCGGACTAGCGGTACACGATACGCAGTATTTT. It specifies CASSGLAVHDTQYF.